This T cell receptor beta chain was identified during a study of blood T cell repertoires in COVID-19. The data were produced by immunoSEQ multiplex PCR, yet TCRdb's version contains in-frame clones alone and is incomplete. The repertoire includes under 150,000 clones, about 85% of them detected once, and about 12% sits in the top ten. The CDR3 is made up of 13 amino acids. The V gene's germline CDR1 is SQVTM and CDR2 ANQGSEA. J gave up 1 base and V 7 bases, and 6 bases lay outside the gene matches. The chain combines TRBV29-1 with TRBJ1-1, with 7 bases matching TRBD1. The sequence was obtained from a human donor in a cohort sampled during active COVID-19. Sequencing input: peripheral blood. The CDR3: CSASQGQNTEAFF. CDR3 sequence (DNA): TGCAGCGCCTCACAGGGGCAGAACACTGAAGCTTTCTTT.